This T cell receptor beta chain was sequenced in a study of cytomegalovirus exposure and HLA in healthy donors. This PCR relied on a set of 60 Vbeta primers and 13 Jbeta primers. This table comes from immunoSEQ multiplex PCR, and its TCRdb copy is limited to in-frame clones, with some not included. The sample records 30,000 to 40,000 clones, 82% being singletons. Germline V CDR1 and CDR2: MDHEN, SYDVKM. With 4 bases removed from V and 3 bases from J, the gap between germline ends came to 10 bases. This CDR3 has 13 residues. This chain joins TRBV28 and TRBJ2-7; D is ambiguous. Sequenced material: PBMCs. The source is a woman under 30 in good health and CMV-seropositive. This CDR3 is CASSSKLDYEQYF. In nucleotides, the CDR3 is TGTGCCAGCAGTTCGAAGCTAGACTACGAGCAGTACTTC.